The next 8 T cell receptor beta chains were all read from a single sample in a study of cytomegalovirus exposure and HLA in healthy donors. The method was immunoSEQ multiplex PCR; TCRdb's version includes in-frame clones alone and lacks a portion of them. Of 200,000 to 300,000 clones detected, about nine tenths appear once; the ten largest clones hold under 4%. The sequencing input was PBMCs. The source is a woman under 40 in good health and CMV-seronegative.

The sample holds one count of this clone. The J gene is TRBJ2-3, the V gene TRBV11-2, with a tentative D call TRBD2 (6 bases). Germline-derived CDR1 and CDR2 are SGHAT and FQNNGV. The V end was cut by 7 bases, the J end by 2 bases, with 10 bases between. The CDR3 is 13 residues long. The CDR3 DNA reads TGTGCCAGCACTAAGCGGGCCACAGATACGCAGTATTTT. The encoded protein is CASTKRATDTQYF.

The chain carries TRBV29-1 and TRBJ2-7; D remains ambiguous. The CDR3 is 14 residues long. Per the germline V gene, CDR1 is SQVTM and CDR2 is ANQGSEA. Trimming stripped 0 bases from V and 0 bases from J, with 9 bases between. The CDR3, as DNA: TGCAGCGTTGAAGATAGGGCGAACTCCTACGAGCAGTACTTC. Its translation: CSVEDRANSYEQYF.

The chain uses TRBV25-1 and TRBJ1-1; the D is unclear. Trimming took off 2 bases at V and 3 bases at J, with 10 bases between the two ends. The CDR3 is 14 residues long. Looked up from germline, CDR1 is MGHDK and CDR2 is SYGVNS. The DNA for the CDR3 is TGTGCCAGCAGTGAAGGCGGGTTTTACACTGAAGCTTTCTTT. It translates to CASSEGGFYTEAFF.

The chain joins TRBV6-1 to TRBJ1-5; D gene ambiguous. The V end lost 8 bases, the J end lost 4 bases, and 12 bases lay between the germline ends. The CDR3 spans 13 residues. Germline CDR1 and CDR2: MNHNS and SASEGT. In nucleotides, the CDR3 is TGTGCCAGCCTACGGGAGATTAATCAGCCCCAGCATTTT. It translates to CASLREINQPQHF.

The chain employs TRBV28 and TRBJ2-7, with D maybe TRBD2 (5 bases). V lost 4 bases and J 2 bases, leaving 12 bases between the germline ends. CDR1 and CDR2 from the germline V gene are MDHEN and SYDVKM. This CDR3 is 14 amino acids long. The CDR3 sequence: CASSSFGLAYEQYF. CDR3 in DNA: TGTGCCAGCAGTTCCTTCGGACTGGCCTACGAGCAGTACTTC.

The rearrangement joins TRBV4-2 to TRBJ2-7; 10 nucleotides match TRBD2. This CDR3 comprises 14 residues. Germline CDR1 and CDR2: LGHNA and YNFKEQ. J gave up 6 bases and V 1 base, and 3 bases lay outside the gene matches. The CDR3, as DNA: TGTGCCAGCAGCCAAGGTCCTAGCGGGGGCGAGCAGTACTTC. It encodes CASSQGPSGGEQYF.

This clone was detected once. The chain combines TRBV5-6 with TRBJ1-2, with TRBD1 matching 7 bases. The CDR3 runs 18 residues. Germline V gives CDR1 SGHDT, CDR2 YYEEEE. Trimming cost V 4 bases and J 2 bases; bases outside gene matches: 17. CDR3 protein: CASSSEGTAKLRNYGYTF. In DNA, the CDR3 is TGTGCCAGCAGCAGTGAGGGGACAGCAAAACTAAGGAACTATGGCTACACCTTC.

V and J are TRBV27 and TRBJ2-2; D might be TRBD1 or TRBD2, each matching 5 bases. Germline CDR1 reads MNHEY; CDR2 reads SMNVEV (reference sequence). The V and J ends lost 6 bases and 4 bases respectively, with 21 bases between them. This CDR3 is built from 17 residues. The CDR3 DNA reads as TGTGCCAGCAGCTCCGGATCGGGACGGGAATCCACCGGGGAGCTGTTTTTT. Amino acid sequence: CASSSGSGRESTGELFF.